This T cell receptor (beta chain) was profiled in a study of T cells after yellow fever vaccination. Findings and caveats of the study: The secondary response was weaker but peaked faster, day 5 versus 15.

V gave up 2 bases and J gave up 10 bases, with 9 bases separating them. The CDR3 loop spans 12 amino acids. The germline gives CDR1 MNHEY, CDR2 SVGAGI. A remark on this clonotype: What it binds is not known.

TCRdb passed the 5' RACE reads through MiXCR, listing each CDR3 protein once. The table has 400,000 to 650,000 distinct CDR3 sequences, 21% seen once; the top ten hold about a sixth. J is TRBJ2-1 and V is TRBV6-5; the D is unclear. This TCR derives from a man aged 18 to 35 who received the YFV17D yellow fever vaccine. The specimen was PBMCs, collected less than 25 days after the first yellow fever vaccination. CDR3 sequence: CASSYPHGEQFF. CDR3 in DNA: TGTGCCAGCAGTTACCCCCATGGGGAGCAGTTCTTC.